This T cell receptor beta chain appears in the sequencing data of a study of T cell responses to AZD1222 COVID-19 vaccine. Produced via immunoSEQ multiplex PCR; TCRdb's table is partial and in-frame only. The top ten clones hold 1.5% to 2% of a sample with 130,000 or so clones, 90% to 95% of them seen once. The CDR3 contains 13 residues. As for this clone: Its antigen is undetermined.

Study-level results: Per reports, nearly half of all spike-specific TCRs target regions that are unmutated in variants.

This receptor was taken from an adult in good health. The starting material was peripheral blood, obtained on day 0 of AZD1222 vaccination. This rearrangement joins TRBV21-1 to TRBJ1-2. TRBV21-1 is given as a pseudogene. CDR3 sequence: CASSKTQGDGYTF. In DNA form, the CDR3 reads TGTGCCAGCAGCAAGACCCAGGGAGATGGCTACACCTTC.